The next 8 T cell receptor beta chains were all read from a single sample in a study of T cell changes during pregnancy in multiple sclerosis. Clones were sequenced by immunoSEQ multiplex PCR, and TCRdb holds only the in-frame ones, with some missing. The sample gives 45,000 to 70,000 clones, around 90% of which show up once; around 3% is in the top ten. Here the sequenced sample was peripheral blood, taken in the third trimester of pregnancy. The source is a female donor in good health, enrolled as a control in a pregnancy study.

The chain combines TRBV5-1 with TRBJ2-5; D perhaps matches TRBD1 (6 bases). Between the trimmed V and J ends, which lost 0 bases and 2 bases, there was a span of 8 bases. The CDR3 covers 14 residues. Germline CDR1 reads SGHRS; CDR2 reads YFSETQ. The CDR3 coding sequence is TGCGCCAGCAGCTTGGGGGACATACAAGAGACCCAGTACTTC. It specifies CASSLGDIQETQYF.

This sequence joins TRBV4-2 and TRBJ2-1; the D gene is possibly TRBD2 (6 bases). V was clipped by 4 bases and J by 11 bases, with 9 bases between them. This CDR3 contains 11 residues. The germline V gene encodes CDR1 LGHNA and CDR2 YNFKEQ. The CDR3 spells CASSRGEQQFF. The DNA for the CDR3 is TGTGCCAGCAGCCGGGGGGAGCAGCAGTTCTTC.

This sequence joins TRBV4-1 and TRBJ1-2; tentative D call: TRBD1 (6 bases). CDR1 is MGHRA, CDR2 YSYEKL, per germline. V shed 3 bases and J shed 7 bases, with 15 bases lying between them. The CDR3 spans 14 residues. The CDR3 DNA follows: TGCGCCAGCAGCCATGAGGGGGTGGCGGCTGGCTACACCTTC. It translates to CASSHEGVAAGYTF.

This clone appeared a single time. The chain has TRBV2 and TRBJ2-3; 10 positions agree with TRBD2. Losses at the gene ends were 3 bases for V and 7 bases for J; bases not matched to a gene: 10. Germline V lookup: CDR1 SNHLY, CDR2 FYNNEI. The CDR3 covers 16 residues. The CDR3, as DNA: TGTGCCAGCAGTGAGGTAGCGGGAGGAGTGATAAATACGCAGTATTTT. It specifies CASSEVAGGVINTQYF.

V is TRBV9 and J is TRBJ1-1; TRBD1 might be the D (6 bases). Germline V gene lookup returns CDR1 SGDLS and CDR2 YYNGEE. The CDR3 consists of 13 residues. V gave up 0 bases and J gave up 3 bases, with 6 bases separating them. CDR3 region: CASSVGGHTEAFF. The CDR3, as DNA: TGTGCCAGCAGCGTAGGGGGGCACACTGAAGCTTTCTTT.

This chain uses TRBV7-8 with TRBJ2-7; 11 bases are shared with TRBD2. CDR1 and CDR2 (germline): SGHVS, FQNEAQ. Trimming cost V 5 bases and J 2 bases; bases outside gene matches: 5. This CDR3 is 15 amino acids long. The CDR3: CASSQGTSGTYEQYF. As DNA, the CDR3 is TGTGCCAGCAGCCAGGGGACTAGCGGAACCTACGAGCAGTACTTC.

The CDR3 DNA follows: TGTGCCAGCAGTGAAGCGGTTACAGGCTGGGGCTATGGCTACACCTTC. Encoded protein: CASSEAVTGWGYGYTF. The chain links TRBV6-1 to TRBJ1-2; D might be TRBD1 (5 bases). This CDR3 has 16 residues. V was clipped by 0 bases and J by 4 bases, with 15 bases between them. From germline, CDR1 is MNHNS and CDR2 SASEGT.

V gene TRBV7-2 combines with J gene TRBJ2-1; 11 bases align to TRBD2. V shed 6 bases and J 2 bases; nucleotides not matched to a gene: 6. The CDR3 sequence is 16 residues long. Germline CDR1 SGHTA, CDR2 FQGNSA. CDR3 loop: CASSSLAGGTYNEQFF. DNA of the CDR3: TGTGCCAGCAGTTCATTAGCGGGAGGGACCTACAATGAGCAGTTCTTC.